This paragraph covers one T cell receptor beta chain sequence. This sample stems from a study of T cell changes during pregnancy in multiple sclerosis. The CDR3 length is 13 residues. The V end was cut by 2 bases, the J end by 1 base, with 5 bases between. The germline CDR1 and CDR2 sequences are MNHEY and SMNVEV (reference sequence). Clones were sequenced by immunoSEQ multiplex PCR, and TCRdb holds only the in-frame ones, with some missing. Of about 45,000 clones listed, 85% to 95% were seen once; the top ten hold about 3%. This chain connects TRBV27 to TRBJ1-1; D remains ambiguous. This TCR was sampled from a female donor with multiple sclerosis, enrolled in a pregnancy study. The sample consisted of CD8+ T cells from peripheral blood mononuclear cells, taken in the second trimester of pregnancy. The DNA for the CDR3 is TGTGCCAGCAGTTTAGTAGAGAACACTGAAGCTTTCTTT. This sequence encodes CASSLVENTEAFF.